This entry lists 28 T cell receptor beta chains sequenced from one sample in a study of blood T cells in healthy people across ages. A second 7 to 11 cycle PCR used barcoded and J-beta primers. In TCRdb, the 5' RACE reads were re-called with MiXCR into one record per CDR3 protein. The sample has about 780,000 distinct CDR3 sequences; about half are singletons. The sequencing input was blood. These receptors originate from a man at least 80 years old in good health.

The genes are TRBV12-3 or TRBV12-4 and TRBJ1-3; maybe TRBD1 (5 bases). The CDR3 runs 17 residues. Trimming cost V 6 bases and J 0 bases, with 18 bases left between them. CDR3 residues: CASSRSPGTFSGNTIYF. The CDR3 region has the DNA TGTGCCAGCAGCCGTTCACCAGGGACCTTCTCTGGAAACACCATATATTTT.

The chain is built from TRBV11-2 and TRBJ2-3; 8 nucleotides agree with TRBD1. The CDR3 length is 14 residues. Germline-derived CDR1 and CDR2 are SGHAT and FQNNGV. V was pared by 5 bases and J by 4 bases, with 5 bases of the junction left unmatched. CDR3: CASSARTGSDTQYF. CDR3 bases: TGTGCCAGCAGCGCGCGGACAGGGTCAGATACGCAGTATTTT.

The chain recombines TRBV20-1 with TRBJ2-1, with TRBD1 as a possible D gene (6 bases). The CDR3 loop spans 15 amino acids. With 6 bases removed from V and 1 base from J, the gap between germline ends came to 16 bases. The germline V gene encodes CDR1 DFQATT and CDR2 SNEGSKA (reference sequence). CDR3 DNA: TGCAGTGCCCCAGGGGCAATATTATCCTACAATGAGCAGTTCTTC. It encodes CSAPGAILSYNEQFF.

The gene calls are TRBV20-1 and TRBJ2-5; 12 bases are a match to TRBD1. Germline V gene lookup returns CDR1 DFQATT and CDR2 SNEGSKA (reference sequence). Trimming at V came to 5 bases and at J to 5 bases, leaving 9 bases not matched to a gene. The CDR3 contains 15 residues. The CDR3 reads CSAHPGQGARETQYF. The DNA of the CDR3 is TGCAGTGCTCATCCGGGACAGGGGGCGAGGGAGACCCAGTACTTC.

This clonotype came up many times. The gene calls are TRBV5-1 and TRBJ2-3, with 7 bases that match TRBD1. This CDR3 region has 16 residues. Per the germline V gene, CDR1 is SGHRS and CDR2 is YFSETQ. Unmatched junction bases numbered 12, after V lost 4 bases and J lost 4 bases. The CDR3 sequence is CASSTGQALMSDTQYF. The CDR3 region has the DNA TGCGCCAGCAGCACCGGACAGGCCCTGATGTCAGATACGCAGTATTTT.

The chain uses TRBV15 and TRBJ1-5; D is possibly TRBD1 (6 bases). Trimming pared 4 bases from V and 0 bases from J, leaving 10 bases between. CDR3 length: 15 residues. Germline V gives CDR1 LNHNV, CDR2 YYDKDF (reference sequence). The DNA for the CDR3 is TGTGCCACCAGCACCGGACAGTCTAGCAATCAGCCCCAGCATTTT. The encoded protein is CATSTGQSSNQPQHF.

This clonotype was found many times. The rearrangement links TRBV4-3 to TRBJ2-3; D unclear. This CDR3 has 16 amino acids. From germline, CDR1 is LGHNA and CDR2 YSLEER. Trimming removed 0 bases from V and 0 bases from J, with 10 bases in between. This CDR3 is CASSQDIGPSTDTQYF. In DNA, the CDR3 is TGCGCCAGCAGCCAAGATATAGGGCCCAGCACAGATACGCAGTATTTT.

This clonotype was counted many times. V is TRBV5-1 and J is TRBJ2-1; D uncertain. The CDR3 has 14 residues. Germline V gives CDR1 SGHRS, CDR2 YFSETQ. Trimming removed 0 bases from V and 0 bases from J, with 4 bases in between. CDR3 nucleotides: TGCGCCAGCAGCTTGGAAAGCTCCTACAATGAGCAGTTCTTC. Protein sequence: CASSLESSYNEQFF. The full variable domain, in which reference TRBV5-1 and TRBJ2-1 provide the parts outside the CDR3, is KAGVTQTPRYLIKTRGQQVTLSCSPISGHRSVSWYQQTPGQGLQFLFEYFSETQRNKGNFPGRFSGRQFSNSRSEMNVSTLELGDSALYLCASSLESSYNEQFFGPGTRLTVL.

This clonotype was seen a few times. The chain joins TRBV14 to TRBJ1-2; a possible D gene is TRBD1 (5 bases). CDR1 is SGHDN, CDR2 FVKESK, per germline. The V end lost 2 bases, the J end lost 6 bases, and 16 bases lay between the germline ends. The CDR3 is made up of 15 amino acids. The DNA for the CDR3 is TGTGCCAGCAGCCAACAAGGGGCGTCTCATCATGGCTACACCTTC. It translates to CASSQQGASHHGYTF. Variable domain in full (rest from reference TRBV14 and TRBJ1-2): EAGVTQFPSHSVIEKGQTVTLRCDPISGHDNLYWYRRVMGKEIKFLLHFVKESKQDESGMPNNRFLAERTGGTYSTLKVQPAELEDSGVYFCASSQQGASHHGYTFGSGTRLTVV.

This clonotype showed up just a few times. This chain joins TRBV5-1 and TRBJ2-7; 8 nucleotides agree with TRBD2. The CDR3 is made up of 15 amino acids. The ends lost 3 bases at V and 0 bases at J; junction bases unmatched: 5. CDR1 and CDR2 from the germline V gene are SGHRS and YFSETQ. In DNA form, the CDR3 reads TGCGCCAGCAGCTCTAGTCTAGCGGGCTCCTACGAGCAGTACTTC. Encoded protein: CASSSSLAGSYEQYF.

Notes on this clonotype: The junction does not match germline at one end; this may be a read error. The J gene is TRBJ2-3, the V gene TRBV12-3 or TRBV12-4; D unclear. The CDR3 is 15 amino acids. The CDR3 bases are TGTACCAGCAGCTCCACCGGGCCGGGCACAGATACGCAGTATTTT. Protein sequence: CTSSSTGPGTDTQYF.

This chain uses TRBV20-1 with TRBJ2-5, with D perhaps given as TRBD1 or TRBD2 (6 bases each). With 5 bases removed from V and 4 bases from J, the gap between germline ends came to 14 bases. The germline CDR1 and CDR2 sequences are DFQATT and SNEGSKA (reference sequence). CDR3 length: 13 residues. Here the CDR3 DNA reads TGCAGTGCTTTAGTGGGGGGCCGAGAGACCCAGTACTTC. It encodes CSALVGGRETQYF.

CDR3 bases: TGTGCCAGCAGCTTACCGGCCCGCTACGAGCAGTACTTC. Its protein product is CASSLPARYEQYF. This chain links TRBV7-8 with TRBJ2-7; D not resolved. Per germline, CDR1 SGHVS and CDR2 FQNEAQ. There are 13 residues in the CDR3. Trimming stripped 2 bases from V and 3 bases from J, with 8 bases between.

V is TRBV20-1 and J is TRBJ2-5; D ambiguous. V lost 7 bases, J lost 1 base, and 19 bases lay in between. Per the germline V gene, CDR1 is DFQATT and CDR2 is SNEGSKA (reference sequence). The CDR3 is 15 residues long. The CDR3: CSVPETTTVQETQYF. In nucleotides, the CDR3 is TGCAGTGTCCCCGAAACCACTACAGTCCAAGAGACCCAGTACTTC.

The V and J genes are TRBV20-1 and TRBJ2-4; a weak D match, TRBD2 (5 bases). The DNA end is a closer match to TRBJ2-7, so the J assignment may be wrong. The CDR3 runs 15 residues. CDR1 is DFQATT and CDR2 is SNEGSKA in the germline V gene (reference sequence). DNA of the CDR3: TGCAGTGCTAGAGACCCGGGATTGGGGAACTACGAGCAGTACTTC. Translated, it gives CSARDPGLGNYEQYF.

This chain joins TRBV9 and TRBJ2-5; 7 bases fit TRBD2. This CDR3 has 13 amino acids. J gave up 5 bases and V 3 bases, and 4 bases lay outside the gene matches. Germline-derived CDR1 and CDR2 are SGDLS and YYNGEE. CDR3 residues: CASSGWGGETQYF. CDR3 in DNA: TGTGCCAGCAGCGGCTGGGGAGGGGAGACCCAGTACTTC.

The chain carries TRBV11-1 and TRBJ2-5; 9 bases line up with TRBD2. V was pared by 5 bases and J by 5 bases, with 12 bases of the junction left unmatched. The CDR3 contains 16 residues. Germline V gene lookup returns CDR1 SGHAT and CDR2 FQDESV (reference sequence). CDR3 bases: TGTGCCAGCAGCCCCAGGGCTAGCGGGATTAGGGAGACCCAGTACTTC. This encodes CASSPRASGIRETQYF.

This clonotype was picked up a small number of times. The chain links TRBV20-1 to TRBJ2-3; 16 nucleotides line up with TRBD2. The CDR3 is 17 residues long. Germline V lookup: CDR1 DFQATT, CDR2 SNEGSKA (reference sequence). The ends lost 5 bases at V and 4 bases at J; junction bases unmatched: 9. The CDR3 sequence: CSAEGGLAGGGADTQYF. CDR3 DNA sequence: TGCAGTGCTGAGGGGGGACTAGCGGGAGGGGGCGCAGATACGCAGTATTTT.

On this clonotype itself: At one of its ends the junction is not consistent with the germline gene, which may arise from a read error. In DNA form, the CDR3 reads TGTGCCAGCAGTTTATCGAACTTGGATACGCGGTATTTT. Amino acid sequence: CASSLSNLDTRYF. The rearrangement links TRBV27 to TRBJ2-3; D is uncertain. This CDR3 contains 13 residues. Germline V CDR1 and CDR2: MNHEY, SMNVEV (reference sequence).

V gene TRBV4-3 combines with J gene TRBJ2-1; maybe TRBD2 (6 bases). Near its end, the DNA agrees better with TRBJ2-7, so the J call may be wrong. This CDR3 contains 16 residues. From germline, CDR1 is LGHNA and CDR2 YSLEER. Written as DNA, the CDR3 is TGCGCCAGCAGCCAGGACTCGGGGGAGAACTACAATGAGCAGTACTTC. Translated: CASSQDSGENYNEQYF.

The rearrangement joins TRBV11-1 to TRBJ2-5; 9 bases line up with TRBD2. Looked up from germline, CDR1 is SGHAT and CDR2 is FQDESV (reference sequence). Losses at the gene ends were 5 bases for V and 1 base for J; bases not matched to a gene: 11. This CDR3 contains 17 residues. In DNA, the CDR3 is TGTGCCAGCAGCATGAGGGGTCGAGCGGGGGGCCAAGAGACCCAGTACTTC. Translation gives CASSMRGRAGGQETQYF.

V and J are TRBV10-3 and TRBJ2-3, with D perhaps TRBD1 or TRBD2 (6 bases each). This CDR3 is 14 amino acids long. Trimming cost V 10 bases and J 2 bases, with 16 bases left between them. CDR1 and CDR2 (germline): ENHRY, SYGVKD. The CDR3 coding sequence is TGTGCCACCCGGGGGCAGGGGTTCACAGATACGCAGTATTTT. It codes for CATRGQGFTDTQYF.

The rearrangement links TRBV6-6 to TRBJ2-3; 8 bases align to TRBD1. From germline, CDR1 is MNHNY and CDR2 SVGAGI (reference sequence). CDR3 length: 17 residues. V shed 7 bases and J 6 bases; nucleotides not matched to a gene: 18. The CDR3 bases are TGTGCCAGCAACCTCTACAGGGGGAAGAAGGTAGCGGATACGCAGTATTTT. The encoded protein is CASNLYRGKKVADTQYF.

The chain employs TRBV25-1 and TRBJ2-6; D uncertain. Trimming took 1 base from V and 3 from J, leaving 7 bases between them. The CDR3 is 15 amino acids. From germline, CDR1 is MGHDK and CDR2 SYGVNS. CDR3 loop: CASSESVYGANVLTF. In nucleotides, the CDR3 is TGTGCCAGCAGTGAATCAGTGTATGGGGCCAACGTCCTGACTTTC.

This clonotype appeared once. A single base separates this from a much larger clone, so it may be a read error. The V and J genes are TRBV5-1 and TRBJ2-3; no clear D gene. The CDR3 is 16 amino acids. Per germline, CDR1 SGHRS and CDR2 YFSETQ. The CDR3 DNA sequence: TGCGCCAGCAGCTTGGATGGATCCTTCGGCACAGCTACGCAGTATTTT. This encodes CASSLDGSFGTATQYF.

This chain uses TRBV5-1 with TRBJ2-2; 9 nucleotides agree with TRBD2. The CDR3 spans 17 residues. The V segment lost 4 bases and the J segment 1 base; nucleotides outside the gene matches: 8. Looked up from germline, CDR1 is SGHRS and CDR2 is YFSETQ. The CDR3 is CASSPRASGMNTGELFF. The DNA for the CDR3 is TGCGCCAGCAGCCCCCGGGCTAGCGGGATGAACACCGGGGAGCTGTTTTTT.

This clonotype appeared a few times. The gene calls are TRBV18 and TRBJ2-7, with D possibly matching TRBD1 (6 bases). V dropped 2 bases and J dropped 6 bases, with 20 bases sitting between them. The V gene's germline CDR1 is KGHSH and CDR2 LQKENI. CDR3 length: 16 residues. CDR3: CASSPYFRTDLSEQYF. DNA of the CDR3: TGTGCCAGCTCACCATATTTCAGGACAGACCTCTCCGAGCAGTACTTC.

The chain combines TRBV7-9 with TRBJ2-5, with TRBD1 matching 9 bases. V trimming: 4 bases; J trimming: 13 bases; junction bases outside the gene matches: 10. The germline CDR1 and CDR2 sequences are SEHNR and FQNEAQ (reference sequence). The CDR3 spans 13 residues. The CDR3 protein is CASSSIDRGGLYF. The CDR3 bases are TGTGCCAGCAGCTCAATAGACAGGGGGGGTTTGTACTTC.